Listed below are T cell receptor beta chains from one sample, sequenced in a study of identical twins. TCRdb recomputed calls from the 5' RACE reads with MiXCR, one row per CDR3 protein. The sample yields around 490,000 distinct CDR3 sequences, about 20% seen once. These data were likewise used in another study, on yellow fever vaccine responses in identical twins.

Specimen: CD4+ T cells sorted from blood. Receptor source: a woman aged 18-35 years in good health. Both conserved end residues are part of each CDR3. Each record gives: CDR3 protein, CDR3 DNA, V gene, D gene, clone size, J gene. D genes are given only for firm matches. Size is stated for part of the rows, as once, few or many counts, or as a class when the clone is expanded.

CDR3 protein: CASSETGGHPLNTEAFF; CDR3 DNA: TGTGCCAGCAGTGAAACAGGGGGCCATCCATTGAACACTGAAGCTTTCTTT; V gene: TRBV6-1; D gene: TRBD1; clone size: .; J gene: TRBJ1-1
CDR3 protein: CSAVGETQYF; CDR3 DNA: TGCAGTGCTGTGGGGGAGACCCAGTACTTC; V gene: TRBV20-1; D gene: .; clone size: few; J gene: TRBJ2-5
CDR3 protein: CASSVAGTRMDEQYF; CDR3 DNA: TGCGCCAGCAGCGTAGCCGGGACTAGGATGGACGAGCAGTACTTC; V gene: TRBV5-1; D gene: TRBD2; clone size: few; J gene: TRBJ2-7
CDR3 protein: CASRGQGLNYGYTF; CDR3 DNA: TGTGCCAGCAGGGGACAGGGGTTAAACTATGGCTACACCTTC; V gene: TRBV2; D gene: TRBD1; clone size: .; J gene: TRBJ1-2
CDR3 protein: CASRTSGGAYF; CDR3 DNA: TGTGCCAGTAGGACTAGCGGGGGTGCGTATTTT; V gene: TRBV6-1; D gene: TRBD2; clone size: few; J gene: TRBJ2-3
CDR3 protein: CSASSGPGQPQHF; CDR3 DNA: TGCAGTGCTAGTTCAGGGCCTGGTCAGCCCCAGCATTTT; V gene: TRBV20-1; D gene: .; clone size: .; J gene: TRBJ1-5
CDR3 protein: CSVPEGEKLFF; CDR3 DNA: TGCAGCGTCCCCGAGGGGGAAAAACTGTTTTTT; V gene: TRBV29-1; D gene: .; clone size: .; J gene: TRBJ1-4
CDR3 protein: CAIGSNQPQHF; CDR3 DNA: TGTGCCATCGGTAGCAATCAGCCCCAGCATTTT; V gene: TRBV10-3; D gene: .; clone size: few; J gene: TRBJ1-5
CDR3 protein: CASSQGSEPRYF; CDR3 DNA: TGTGCCAGCTCCCAGGGGTCAGAGCCAAGGTACTTC; V gene: TRBV7-8; D gene: .; clone size: .; J gene: TRBJ2-4
CDR3 protein: CASSLEASATEAFF; CDR3 DNA: TGTGCCAGCAGCTTAGAGGCTTCGGCCACTGAAGCTTTCTTT; V gene: TRBV7-2; D gene: .; clone size: .; J gene: TRBJ1-1
CDR3 protein: CASSPGLSANTGELFF; CDR3 DNA: TGCGCCAGCAGCCCGGGACTATCGGCCAACACCGGGGAGCTGTTTTTT; V gene: TRBV5-1; D gene: TRBD2; clone size: few; J gene: TRBJ2-2
CDR3 protein: CASSGPGLLFNEQFF; CDR3 DNA: TGTGCCAGCAGTGGACCGGGACTCCTCTTCAATGAGCAGTTCTTC; V gene: TRBV6-1; D gene: .; clone size: .; J gene: TRBJ2-1
CDR3 protein: CASSEGGLAGMGEQYF; CDR3 DNA: TGTGCCAGCAGCGAGGGGGGCCTAGCGGGAATGGGGGAGCAGTACTTC; V gene: TRBV11-2; D gene: TRBD2; clone size: few; J gene: TRBJ2-7
CDR3 protein: CASSSYVGRPEAFF; CDR3 DNA: TGCGCCAGCAGCTCCTACGTCGGGAGGCCTGAAGCTTTCTTT; V gene: TRBV5-1; D gene: .; clone size: .; J gene: TRBJ1-1
CDR3 protein: CSARAHQQETNYGYTF; CDR3 DNA: TGCAGTGCTAGAGCCCACCAACAGGAGACTAACTATGGCTACACCTTC; V gene: TRBV20-1; D gene: .; clone size: .; J gene: TRBJ1-2
CDR3 protein: CAIGGGTGSDEQYF; CDR3 DNA: TGTGCCATCGGGGGTGGTACAGGGTCGGACGAGCAGTACTTC; V gene: TRBV10-3; D gene: .; clone size: few; J gene: TRBJ2-7
CDR3 protein: CAIGSRDNEQFF; CDR3 DNA: TGTGCCATCGGGTCGAGGGACAATGAGCAGTTCTTC; V gene: TRBV10-3; D gene: .; clone size: few; J gene: TRBJ2-1
CDR3 protein: CASSQVERGFTDTQYF; CDR3 DNA: TGCGCCAGCAGCCAAGTAGAGCGGGGTTTCACAGATACGCAGTATTTT; V gene: TRBV4-1; D gene: TRBD2; clone size: .; J gene: TRBJ2-3
CDR3 protein: CASSQAPGAGRAQYF; CDR3 DNA: TGTGCCAGCAGCCAAGCCCCTGGGGCGGGGCGTGCGCAGTATTTT; V gene: TRBV3-1; D gene: .; clone size: .; J gene: TRBJ2-3
CDR3 protein: CASLGTALPLNTEAFF; CDR3 DNA: TGTGCCAGCCTGGGGACAGCCCTCCCCTTGAACACTGAAGCTTTCTTT; V gene: TRBV28; D gene: TRBD1; clone size: .; J gene: TRBJ1-1
CDR3 protein: CASPPSGQGGTEAFF; CDR3 DNA: TGTGCCAGCCCCCCTTCCGGACAGGGTGGCACCGAAGCTTTCTTT; V gene: TRBV6-1; D gene: TRBD1; clone size: few; J gene: TRBJ1-1
CDR3 protein: CSVEPSGQETQYF; CDR3 DNA: TGCAGCGTTGAGCCAAGCGGGCAAGAGACCCAGTACTTC; V gene: TRBV29-1; D gene: .; clone size: .; J gene: TRBJ2-5
CDR3 protein: CASSYVTNYGYTF; CDR3 DNA: TGCGCCAGCAGCTACGTAACCAACTATGGCTACACCTTC; V gene: TRBV5-1; D gene: .; clone size: few; J gene: TRBJ1-2
CDR3 protein: CASNRQVSPMNTEAFF; CDR3 DNA: TGTGCCAGCAACCGACAGGTATCTCCCATGAACACTGAAGCTTTCTTT; V gene: TRBV12-3/TRBV12-4; D gene: .; clone size: .; J gene: TRBJ1-1
CDR3 protein: CASSPPYTSYNEQFF; CDR3 DNA: TGTGCCAGCAGCCCACCTTACACCTCCTACAATGAGCAGTTCTTC; V gene: TRBV5-6; D gene: .; clone size: few; J gene: TRBJ2-1
CDR3 protein: CASMNGDTYNSPLHF; CDR3 DNA: TGTGCCAGCATGAATGGGGACACCTATAATTCACCCCTCCACTTT; V gene: TRBV6-1; D gene: .; clone size: .; J gene: TRBJ1-6
CDR3 protein: CASSGLAGGLETQYF; CDR3 DNA: TGTGCCAGCAGCGGACTAGCGGGGGGTCTGGAGACCCAGTACTTC; V gene: TRBV9; D gene: TRBD2; clone size: few; J gene: TRBJ2-5
CDR3 protein: CASSVGQGYGYTF; CDR3 DNA: TGTGCCAGCAGCGTAGGACAGGGTTATGGCTACACCTTC; V gene: TRBV7-8; D gene: TRBD1; clone size: .; J gene: TRBJ1-2
CDR3 protein: CSEVRFGGNTDTQYF; CDR3 DNA: TGCAGCGAAGTGCGTTTCGGGGGGAACACAGATACGCAGTATTTT; V gene: TRBV20-1; D gene: TRBD2; clone size: .; J gene: TRBJ2-3
CDR3 protein: CASTKGGAQFNEQFF; CDR3 DNA: TGTGCCAGCACCAAAGGGGGGGCGCAATTCAATGAGCAGTTCTTC; V gene: TRBV28; D gene: .; clone size: few; J gene: TRBJ2-1
CDR3 protein: CSASSQSYSGNTIYF; CDR3 DNA: TGCAGTGCTAGTTCACAGTCCTACTCTGGAAACACCATATATTTT; V gene: TRBV20-1; D gene: .; clone size: .; J gene: TRBJ1-3
CDR3 protein: CASSPQTSGSSLEQFF; CDR3 DNA: TGCGCCAGCAGCCCGCAGACTAGCGGGAGTTCTCTTGAGCAGTTCTTC; V gene: TRBV5-1; D gene: TRBD2; clone size: .; J gene: TRBJ2-1
CDR3 protein: CASSLDRGIGANVLTF; CDR3 DNA: TGTGCCAGCAGTTTAGATCGTGGAATCGGGGCCAACGTCCTGACTTTC; V gene: TRBV12-3/TRBV12-4; D gene: .; clone size: .; J gene: TRBJ2-6
CDR3 protein: CASSLGPVAGNQPQHF; CDR3 DNA: TGTGCCAGCAGCTTGGGCCCGGTGGCTGGCAATCAGCCCCAGCATTTT; V gene: TRBV7-9; D gene: .; clone size: .; J gene: TRBJ1-5
CDR3 protein: CASSKDSHYGYTF; CDR3 DNA: TGTGCCAGCAGCAAGGATTCCCACTATGGCTACACCTTC; V gene: TRBV21-1; D gene: .; clone size: .; J gene: TRBJ1-2
CDR3 protein: CASRRTELGTEAFF; CDR3 DNA: TGTGCCAGCAGACGGACCGAGTTAGGCACTGAAGCTTTCTTT; V gene: TRBV12-3/TRBV12-4; D gene: .; clone size: few; J gene: TRBJ1-1
CDR3 protein: CASSLGGQGTEAFF; CDR3 DNA: TGTGCCAGCAGCTTAGGTGGTCAAGGAACTGAAGCTTTCTTT; V gene: TRBV7-8; D gene: .; clone size: few; J gene: TRBJ1-1
CDR3 protein: CASSLPTRGQRNNEQFF; CDR3 DNA: TGCGCCAGCAGCCTGCCGACCCGGGGCCAACGGAACAATGAGCAGTTCTTC; V gene: TRBV4-1; D gene: .; clone size: .; J gene: TRBJ2-1